This T cell receptor (beta chain) originates from a study of synovial regulatory T cells in juvenile arthritis. Study-level results: Compared with other blood Treg cells, inflammation-associated Treg cells had reduced TCR diversity.

The CDR3 is made up of 15 amino acids. The record lacks a DNA sequence. CDR1 SGHTA and CDR2 FQGNSA come from the germline V gene. Profiling relied on immunoSEQ multiplex PCR, and the TCRdb table lists in-frame clones only, not all of them. Seen in this sample are 10,000 or so clones; the ten most common clones hold roughly 1.9%. By frequency, this clone is medium-sized. Its antigen remains unidentified. The sequenced sample was Treg cells from blood. This sample's subset: remaining (HLA-DR-negative) circulating blood Treg cells. The TCR was taken from a donor aged 2-35 years with juvenile idiopathic arthritis. The chain joins TRBV7-2 to TRBJ1-3. CDR3 in amino acids: CASSLRAASGNTIYF.